These 25 T cell receptor beta chains were sequenced from one sample in a study of blood T cells in healthy people across ages. The authors ran a second PCR of about 7 to 11 cycles using a sample-barcoded 5' primer and a J-beta primer mix. TCRdb ran MiXCR on the 5' RACE reads and lists one entry per CDR3 protein. Of about 640,000 distinct CDR3 sequences detected, about 54% appear once; the ten largest clones hold 30% to 40%. Sequenced material: blood. The receptors come from a man aged 55 to 70 in good health.

This clonotype was picked up many times. This sequence joins TRBV29-1 and TRBJ2-7; D is possibly TRBD1 or TRBD2 (6 bases each). This CDR3 comprises 12 residues. V was cut by 3 bases and J by 5 bases, with 11 bases left in between. CDR1 and CDR2 from the germline V gene are SQVTM and ANQGSEA. CDR3 region: CSVESGGDEQYF. The DNA for the CDR3 is TGCAGCGTTGAGTCCGGGGGCGACGAGCAGTACTTC.

The J gene is TRBJ2-1, the V gene TRBV5-1; 8 nucleotides align to TRBD2. This CDR3 contains 12 residues. Trimming took 0 bases from V and 10 from J; bases not matched to a gene: 0. Germline assignment: CDR1 SGHRS and CDR2 YFSETQ. The CDR3 sequence: CASSLGLAEQFF. The CDR3 DNA follows: TGCGCCAGCAGCTTGGGACTAGCGGAGCAGTTCTTC.

This clonotype was picked up a small number of times. As DNA, the CDR3 is TGTGCCAGCAGCGTAGACTACACCGGGGGTGGGCAGTACTTC. Protein product: CASSVDYTGGGQYF. The V call is TRBV9, the J call TRBJ2-5; a possible D gene is TRBD2 (6 bases). V lost 0 bases and J 11 bases, leaving 17 bases between the germline ends. The CDR3 has 14 amino acids. Germline values: CDR1 SGDLS, CDR2 YYNGEE.

This chain joins TRBV24-1 and TRBJ2-5; D remains ambiguous. The CDR3 sequence is 14 residues long. Trimming took off 3 bases at V and 11 bases at J, with 18 bases between the two ends. The V gene's germline CDR1 is KGHDR and CDR2 SFDVKD. The CDR3 coding sequence is TGTGCCACCAGTGATCCCGGGTCAAACAATGAGCAGTACTTC. It codes for CATSDPGSNNEQYF.

This clonotype was picked up a small number of times. The chain employs TRBV15 and TRBJ1-6; the D is unclear. V lost 2 bases and J lost 9, with 11 bases in between. Germline lookup yields CDR1 LNHNV and CDR2 YYDKDF (reference sequence). The CDR3 runs to 14 residues. The DNA of the CDR3 is TGTGCCACCAGCAGACCCGAGACAAGTTCACCCCTCCACTTT. It specifies CATSRPETSSPLHF. The complete variable domain, with remaining parts taken from reference TRBV15 and TRBJ1-6, reads DAMVIQNPRYQVTQFGKPVTLSCSQTLNHNVMYWYQQKSSQAPKLLFHYYDKDFNNEADTPDNFQSRRPNTSFCFLDIRSPGLGDTAMYLCATSRPETSSPLHFGNGTRLTVT.

The V call is TRBV4-1, the J call TRBJ2-3, with no clear D. Germline V gene sequence: CDR1 MGHRA, CDR2 YSYEKL. This CDR3 region has 17 residues. V shed 0 bases and J shed 0 bases, with 13 bases lying between them. The CDR3 DNA reads TGCGCCAGCAGCCAAGATCAAGCACGTATCAGCACAGATACGCAGTATTTT. Residues: CASSQDQARISTDTQYF.

This clonotype was picked up one time. V and J are TRBV20-1 and TRBJ2-4, with D perhaps matching TRBD2 (5 bases). The J call is uncertain, as TRBJ2-7 better fits the DNA end. The CDR3 covers 12 residues. Looked up from germline, CDR1 is DFQATT and CDR2 is SNEGSKA (reference sequence). CDR3 in amino acids: CSATDEGREQYF. As DNA, the CDR3 is TGCAGTGCTACCGACGAGGGTCGCGAGCAGTACTTC.

The chain is built from TRBV29-1 and TRBJ1-2, with TRBD1 as a possible D gene (5 bases). Trimming took off 0 bases at V and 10 bases at J, with 12 bases between the two ends. The CDR3 length is 12 residues. The germline V gene has CDR1 SQVTM and CDR2 ANQGSEA. DNA of the CDR3: TGCAGCGTTGAAGATCAGGGAAAGTACTACACCTTC. Translation: CSVEDQGKYYTF.

The chain couples TRBV10-3 to TRBJ2-1; perhaps TRBD2 as D (6 bases). The germline V and J ends were trimmed by 4 bases and 6 bases, with 13 bases remaining between them. This CDR3 spans 14 amino acids. Germline V gives CDR1 ENHRY, CDR2 SYGVKD. This chain's CDR3 is CAISVGQGGNEQFF. CDR3 DNA: TGTGCCATCAGTGTAGGCCAGGGAGGCAATGAGCAGTTCTTC.

This sequence joins TRBV27 and TRBJ2-1; D is possibly TRBD2 (5 bases). The V end was cut by 3 bases, the J end by 9 bases, with 15 bases between. From germline, CDR1 is MNHEY and CDR2 SMNVEV (reference sequence). CDR3 length equals 14 residues. The CDR3 sequence is CASSFTDSVGEQFF. The CDR3 DNA sequence: TGTGCCAGCAGTTTCACGGACTCCGTGGGTGAGCAGTTCTTC.

A word on this clonotype: One end of the junction is discordant with germline, which a read error may explain. J is TRBJ2-1 and V is TRBV20-1, with unresolved D. The CDR3 consists of 13 residues. CDR1 and CDR2 (germline): DFQATT, SNEGSKA (reference sequence). CDR3: CSTSPITYNEQLF. CDR3 DNA: TGCAGTACGAGTCCAATTACCTACAATGAGCAGTTATTC.

This clonotype was seen only a few times. The V and J genes are TRBV18 and TRBJ2-1; D might be TRBD2 (7 bases). CDR1 and CDR2 from the germline V gene are KGHSH and LQKENI. CDR3 length equals 15 residues. V was shortened by 6 bases and J by 11 bases, with 23 bases between the two germline ends. CDR3 bases: TGTGCCAGCTCGGCAGAGACTCGGGGGGCAGGAAAGCAGTTCTTC. Translating it yields CASSAETRGAGKQFF.

This clonotype came up a few times. The chain joins TRBV20-1 to TRBJ1-6; D gene ambiguous. Trimming pared 3 bases from V and 8 bases from J, leaving 11 bases between. The germline CDR1 and CDR2 sequences are DFQATT and SNEGSKA (reference sequence). The CDR3 runs to 13 residues. CDR3: CSARRRADSPLHF. CDR3 in DNA: TGCAGTGCTAGGCGGAGGGCCGATTCACCCCTCCACTTT.

V is TRBV7-8 and J is TRBJ2-4, with 7 positions matching TRBD2. Near its end, the DNA agrees better with TRBJ2-5, so the J call may be wrong. The CDR3 runs 15 residues. Germline V gene data show CDR1 as SGHVS and CDR2 as FQNEAQ. CDR3 bases: TGTGCCAGCAGCTTAGTGTTCAGGGAGGGAGAGACCCAGTACTTC. Protein product: CASSLVFREGETQYF.

The chain recombines TRBV5-1 with TRBJ1-1; D remains unclear. This CDR3 is built from 17 residues. The V and J ends lost 0 bases and 0 bases respectively, with 15 bases between them. Germline assignment: CDR1 SGHRS and CDR2 YFSETQ. This CDR3 is CASSLGRPSGMNTEAFF. CDR3 nucleotide sequence: TGCGCCAGCAGCTTGGGCAGGCCCAGCGGAATGAACACTGAAGCTTTCTTT.

The chain joins TRBV12-3 or TRBV12-4 to TRBJ1-4; D is unresolved. CDR3 length equals 13 residues. The V end was cut by 3 bases, the J end by 5 bases, with 7 bases between. CDR3 region: CASSFNRNEKLFF. CDR3 bases: TGTGCCAGCAGTTTTAACAGAAATGAAAAACTGTTTTTT.

This clonotype turned up a few times. The CDR3 DNA sequence: TGTGCCAGCAGCATCCGCTACAATGAGCAGTTCTTC. It translates to CASSIRYNEQFF. V gene TRBV3-1 combines with J gene TRBJ2-1; D unresolved. The CDR3 totals 12 residues. Germline-derived CDR1 and CDR2 are LGHDT and YNNKEL (reference sequence). Trimming shortened V by 5 bases and J by 3 bases, and 5 bases separated the two germline ends.

DNA for the CDR3: TGCAGTGCTAGATTCGTCCCGGGGACCCAGTACTTC. Translating gives CSARFVPGTQYF. This chain joins TRBV20-1 and TRBJ2-5; the D is unclear. From germline, CDR1 is DFQATT and CDR2 SNEGSKA (reference sequence). Deletions cut 2 bases from V and 7 bases from J, with 11 bases between. This CDR3 region has 12 residues.

This clonotype was picked up a small number of times. The chain carries TRBV4-2 and TRBJ2-5, with D perhaps matching TRBD2 (5 bases). Trimming pared 2 bases from V and 7 bases from J, leaving 11 bases between. The CDR3 contains 13 residues. CDR1 and CDR2 from the germline V gene are LGHNA and YNFKEQ. The CDR3 DNA sequence: TGTGCCAGCAGCCAAATGAGGGCCGGGACCCAGTACTTC. Translated: CASSQMRAGTQYF.

The chain is built from TRBV5-1 and TRBJ1-6; 9 nucleotides align to TRBD1. V gave up 0 bases and J gave up 9 bases; unmatched junction bases: 13. This CDR3 region has 18 residues. The V gene's germline CDR1 is SGHRS and CDR2 YFSETQ. CDR3 loop: CASSLDGQGPQIGSPLHF. DNA of the CDR3: TGCGCCAGCAGCTTGGATGGACAGGGGCCCCAAATTGGTTCACCCCTCCACTTT. Full variable domain (missing parts from reference TRBV5-1 and TRBJ1-6): KAGVTQTPRYLIKTRGQQVTLSCSPISGHRSVSWYQQTPGQGLQFLFEYFSETQRNKGNFPGRFSGRQFSNSRSEMNVSTLELGDSALYLCASSLDGQGPQIGSPLHFGNGTRLTVT.

The genes are TRBV5-1 and TRBJ1-1; TRBD1 matches at 8 bases. V dropped 4 bases and J dropped 8; count of bases not matched to a gene: 7. Per germline, CDR1 SGHRS and CDR2 YFSETQ. This CDR3 is built from 13 residues. The CDR3 nucleotides read TGCGCCAGCAGCGCCCAGGGGGCGGGGGAAGCTTTCTTT. Its protein product is CASSAQGAGEAFF.

The rearrangement links TRBV9 to TRBJ2-6; no clear D. The CDR3 has 15 residues. Looked up from germline, CDR1 is SGDLS and CDR2 is YYNGEE. V lost 4 bases, J lost 1 base, and 9 bases lay in between. The CDR3 DNA follows: TGTGCCAGCAGCCGCGTTGTTTCTGGGGCCAACGTCCTGACTTTC. Its protein product is CASSRVVSGANVLTF.

V usage is TRBV4-1 and J usage is TRBJ2-2, with 12 bases lining up with TRBD2. Germline assignment: CDR1 MGHRA and CDR2 YSYEKL. The V segment lost 3 bases and the J segment 3 bases; nucleotides outside the gene matches: 8. The CDR3 loop spans 18 amino acids. The CDR3 loop reads CASSHGTSGGTDTGELFF. The CDR3 DNA follows: TGCGCCAGCAGCCACGGAACTAGCGGGGGGACAGACACCGGGGAGCTGTTTTTT.

CDR3 nucleotide sequence: TGTGCCAGCGGTCCTAGGCCCGTCCGCAATGAGCAGTTCTTC. It yields the protein CASGPRPVRNEQFF. This chain uses TRBV27 with TRBJ2-1; D remains unclear. The CDR3 loop spans 14 amino acids. From germline, CDR1 is MNHEY and CDR2 SMNVEV (reference sequence). Trimming pared 8 bases from V and 6 bases from J, leaving 17 bases between.

J is TRBJ2-3 and V is TRBV5-1; D is unresolved. There are 14 residues in the CDR3. Trimming cost V 4 bases and J 5 bases, with 14 bases left between them. Germline V gene sequence: CDR1 SGHRS, CDR2 YFSETQ. Here the CDR3 DNA reads TGCGCCAGCAGCCCGGCCCCCCCTCGAGATACGCAGTATTTT. Its translation: CASSPAPPRDTQYF.